The 30 T cell receptor beta chains below come from one sample, sequenced in a study of blood T cell repertoires in COVID-19. The repertoire was sequenced with immunoSEQ multiplex PCR; TCRdb's copy has only in-frame clones and lacks some. Of 650,000 to 800,000 clones in the sample, 70% to 90% are singletons; the top ten hold about 0.26%. The sample consisted of peripheral blood. All receptors derive from a woman younger than 35 with acute or convalescent COVID-19.

The V call is TRBV2, the J call TRBJ2-5; the D gene is possibly TRBD2 (6 bases). Germline CDR1 SNHLY, CDR2 FYNNEI. Trimming took off 5 bases at V and 1 base at J, with 17 bases between the two ends. This CDR3 contains 16 residues. The CDR3 protein is CASSRSREEAQETQYF. CDR3 nucleotide sequence: TGTGCCAGCAGTCGGTCTAGGGAGGAAGCCCAAGAGACCCAGTACTTC. Full variable domain (rest looked up from reference TRBV2 and TRBJ2-5): EPEVTQTPSHQVTQMGQEVILRCVPISNHLYFYWYRQILGQKVEFLVSFYNNEISEKSEIFDDQFSVERPDGSNFTLKIRSTKLEDSAMYFCASSRSREEAQETQYFGPGTRLLVL.

The chain carries TRBV7-9 and TRBJ1-2, with D possibly matching TRBD1 (6 bases). The CDR3 sequence is 14 residues long. V was clipped by 3 bases and J by 7 bases, with 15 bases between them. In germline, CDR1 is SEHNR, CDR2 FQNEAQ (reference sequence). The DNA for the CDR3 is TGTGCCAGCAGCTTGGACAGAAGCTTCTTTGGCTACACCTTC. Translation: CASSLDRSFFGYTF.

DNA of the CDR3: TGTGCCAGTAGTATAGAAATTGAGGCACTCTCTGGAAACACCATATATTTT. This codes for CASSIEIEALSGNTIYF. The chain employs TRBV19 and TRBJ1-3, with unresolved D. In germline, CDR1 is LNHDA, CDR2 SQIVND (reference sequence). Trimming took 0 bases from V and 0 from J, leaving 12 bases between them. The CDR3 spans 17 residues.

This rearrangement joins TRBV4-1 to TRBJ2-2; D is unclear. Trimming shortened V by 3 bases and J by 4 bases, and 3 bases separated the two germline ends. Per the germline V gene, CDR1 is MGHRA and CDR2 is YSYEKL. The CDR3 totals 12 residues. The CDR3 DNA sequence: TGCGCCAGCAGCCACCTCACCGGGGAGCTGTTTTTT. This encodes CASSHLTGELFF.

J is TRBJ2-3 and V is TRBV9; possible D gene TRBD1, 6 bases. The germline V gene encodes CDR1 SGDLS and CDR2 YYNGEE. V was shortened by 4 bases and J by 0 bases, with 9 bases between the two germline ends. The CDR3 is made up of 14 amino acids. The DNA of the CDR3 is TGTGCCAGCAGCTCTACAGGGAGCACAGATACGCAGTATTTT. Amino acids: CASSSTGSTDTQYF.

The rearrangement links TRBV24-1 to TRBJ1-3; D ambiguous. CDR3 length: 16 amino acids. V was clipped by 3 bases and J by 4 bases, with 15 bases between them. Germline V gives CDR1 KGHDR, CDR2 SFDVKD. The DNA for the CDR3 is TGTGCCACCAGTGATCGACCGGGGAGGAGCGGAAACACCATATATTTT. It is translated as CATSDRPGRSGNTIYF.

Concerning this clone itself: Other nucleotide sequences from this sample produce the same CDR3. The chain combines TRBV27 with TRBJ2-7; the D gene is possibly TRBD1 (5 bases). Germline V gene data show CDR1 as MNHEY and CDR2 as SMNVEV (reference sequence). This CDR3 is 14 amino acids long. V gave up 2 bases and J gave up 4 bases, with 12 bases separating them. The CDR3 here is CASSLGQGGYEQYF. In nucleotides, the CDR3 is TGTGCCAGCAGTTTAGGGCAGGGTGGTTACGAGCAGTACTTC.

The J gene is TRBJ1-4, the V gene TRBV28; 9 bases match TRBD1. In germline, CDR1 is MDHEN, CDR2 SYDVKM. J gave up 8 bases and V 7 bases, and 8 bases lay outside the gene matches. This CDR3 has 14 residues. The CDR3 is CASISGQGREKLFF. CDR3 bases: TGTGCCAGCATCTCGGGACAGGGACGGGAAAAACTGTTTTTT.

This chain links TRBV2 with TRBJ1-2; the D gene is possibly TRBD1 (6 bases). The V end was cut by 6 bases, the J end by 7 bases, with 15 bases between. Looked up from germline, CDR1 is SNHLY and CDR2 is FYNNEI. The length of the CDR3 is 13 residues. CDR3 protein: CASRINRAGGYTF. The CDR3 nucleotides read TGTGCCAGCAGAATAAACAGGGCGGGTGGCTACACCTTC.

The V gene is TRBV6-6, the J gene TRBJ1-1; 10 nucleotides align to TRBD1. Per the germline V gene, CDR1 is MNHNY and CDR2 is SVGAGI (reference sequence). The CDR3 sequence is 15 residues long. With 1 base clipped from V and 4 bases from J, the junction kept 3 bases outside the gene matches. CDR3: CASSYLGTGVTEAFF. DNA for the CDR3: TGTGCCAGCAGTTACTTGGGGACAGGGGTCACTGAAGCTTTCTTT.

This chain connects TRBV5-8 to TRBJ1-3; D possibly corresponds to TRBD1 (5 bases). Germline assignment: CDR1 SGHTS and CDR2 YDEGEE. Trimming removed 6 bases at V and 2 bases at J, with 21 bases between. This CDR3 is 17 amino acids long. CDR3 amino acids: CASTQRPRVLAGNTIYF. As DNA, the CDR3 is TGTGCCAGCACACAACGGCCCAGGGTTCTTGCTGGAAACACCATATATTTT. Filled out from reference TRBV5-8 and TRBJ1-3, the complete variable domain reads EAGVTQSPTHLIKTRGQQATLRCSPISGHTSVYWYQQALGLGLQFLLWYDEGEERNRGNFPPRFSGRQFPNYSSELNVNALELEDSALYLCASTQRPRVLAGNTIYFGEGSWLTVV.

The V and J genes are TRBV6-2 or TRBV6-3 and TRBJ1-4; D possibly corresponds to TRBD1 (5 bases). Trimming cost V 5 bases and J 5 bases, with 18 bases left between them. Germline V gives CDR1 MNHEY, CDR2 SVGEGT. There are 16 residues in the CDR3. The DNA for the CDR3 is TGTGCCAGCAGTACTACCGGGACTGGAAAGAATGAAAAACTGTTTTTT. Translation: CASSTTGTGKNEKLFF.

This chain joins TRBV12-3 or TRBV12-4 and TRBJ1-2; unclear D gene. This CDR3 comprises 11 residues. Trimming removed 7 bases from V and 8 bases from J, with 11 bases in between. The CDR3 sequence: CASMWGGGYTF. The CDR3 DNA sequence: TGTGCCAGCATGTGGGGAGGCGGCTACACCTTC.

The chain combines TRBV10-3 with TRBJ2-1, with 12 bases fitting TRBD1. The CDR3 spans 15 residues. Germline CDR1 and CDR2: ENHRY and SYGVKD. The V and J ends lost 4 bases and 7 bases, in that order; junction bases with no gene match: 5. In DNA form, the CDR3 reads TGTGCCATCAGTGGGGACAGGGGGCGGCTGAATGAGCAGTTCTTC. It encodes CAISGDRGRLNEQFF.

The table lists this clone with a count of one. J is TRBJ2-2 and V is TRBV6-4; possible D gene TRBD2, 5 bases. The germline V gene encodes CDR1 MRHNA and CDR2 SNTAGT. There are 15 residues in the CDR3. With 0 bases removed from V and 5 bases from J, the gap between germline ends came to 10 bases. The DNA of the CDR3 is TGTGCCAGCAGTGACTCTAGCGATGGTACCGGGGAGCTGTTTTTT. This gives the protein CASSDSSDGTGELFF.

The chain is built from TRBV5-1 and TRBJ2-1, with unresolved D. Germline-derived CDR1 and CDR2 are SGHRS and YFSETQ. V dropped 4 bases and J dropped 0 bases, with 5 bases sitting between them. The CDR3 length is 13 residues. The CDR3 DNA reads as TGCGCCAGCAGCATCAGCTCCTACAATGAGCAGTTCTTC. It specifies CASSISSYNEQFF.

This sequence joins TRBV7-6 and TRBJ2-2; 7 bases line up with TRBD2. Germline V gives CDR1 SGHVS, CDR2 FNYEAQ. The J segment lost 3 bases and the V segment lost 2 bases, leaving 6 bases of the junction unmatched. The CDR3 is made up of 16 amino acids. The CDR3 region has the DNA TGTGCCAGCAGCTTAATCCCGGGGAGGGACACCGGGGAGCTGTTTTTT. Translating it yields CASSLIPGRDTGELFF.

This CDR3 reads CASSQDPGLGYTF. CDR3 in DNA: TGCGCCAGCAGCCAAGATCCAGGGCTTGGCTACACCTTC. The rearrangement uses TRBV4-1 and TRBJ1-2, with D perhaps matching TRBD1 (5 bases). The CDR3 length is 13 residues. Germline assignment: CDR1 MGHRA and CDR2 YSYEKL. Trimming left V 0 bases short and J 7 bases short, with 9 bases between.

This sequence joins TRBV19 and TRBJ1-1; D may be TRBD1 (6 bases). Trimming cost V 5 bases and J 0 bases, with 16 bases left between them. The CDR3 runs to 16 residues. Germline V gene lookup returns CDR1 LNHDA and CDR2 SQIVND (reference sequence). The CDR3 spells CASSGGAAPLNTEAFF. The CDR3 nucleotides read TGTGCCAGTAGTGGGGGGGCAGCGCCCTTGAACACTGAAGCTTTCTTT.

The chain uses TRBV12-3 or TRBV12-4 and TRBJ2-7, with D possibly TRBD2 on 6 matching bases. The CDR3 is made up of 11 amino acids. V was trimmed by 1 base and J by 9 bases, leaving 7 bases between them. CDR3 DNA: TGTGCCAGCAGTTTAGTCGGGGGGCAGTACTTC. Protein: CASSLVGGQYF.

CDR3 in DNA: TGTGCCAGCAGCACCCAGCCAGGGACAGGCCTCGGCTACACCTTC. Protein: CASSTQPGTGLGYTF. The chain combines TRBV9 with TRBJ1-2, with 8 bases identical to TRBD1. The CDR3 spans 15 residues. Germline CDR1 SGDLS, CDR2 YYNGEE. J lost 8 bases, V lost 4 bases, and 13 bases had no gene match.

The V gene is TRBV9, the J gene TRBJ2-2; D is ambiguous. The CDR3 is 13 amino acids. V lost 2 bases and J 3 bases, leaving 5 bases between the germline ends. The V gene's germline CDR1 is SGDLS and CDR2 YYNGEE. The CDR3 DNA sequence: TGTGCCAGCAGCGTCAAGCACACCGGGGAGCTGTTTTTT. Protein sequence: CASSVKHTGELFF. The entire variable domain, with the rest obtained from reference TRBV9 and TRBJ2-2, is as follows: DSGVTQTPKHLITATGQRVTLRCSPRSGDLSVYWYQQSLDQGLQFLIQYYNGEERAKGNILERFSAQQFPDLHSELNLSSLELGDSALYFCASSVKHTGELFFGEGSRLTVL.

The chain links TRBV9 to TRBJ2-1; 10 nucleotides agree with TRBD2. CDR1 is SGDLS, CDR2 YYNGEE, per germline. CDR3 length: 17 residues. V dropped 0 bases and J dropped 4; count of bases not matched to a gene: 7. CDR3 protein: CASSVARAGGLYNEQFF. CDR3 nucleotides: TGTGCCAGCAGCGTAGCTAGAGCGGGGGGGCTATACAATGAGCAGTTCTTC.

This chain joins TRBV28 and TRBJ1-5; 11 nucleotides line up with TRBD1. The CDR3 sequence is 18 residues long. The J segment lost 0 bases and the V segment lost 7 bases, leaving 11 bases of the junction unmatched. Germline CDR1 and CDR2: MDHEN and SYDVKM. This CDR3 reads CASTPGGQGVGSNQPQHF. The DNA for the CDR3 is TGTGCCAGCACCCCGGGGGGACAGGGGGTTGGTAGCAATCAGCCCCAGCATTTT.

This chain uses TRBV20-1 with TRBJ1-2; D unresolved. This CDR3 has 11 residues. The germline V gene has CDR1 DFQATT and CDR2 SNEGSKA (reference sequence). Trimming stripped 3 bases from V and 6 bases from J, with 8 bases between. The CDR3 loop is CSASLLHGYTF. The CDR3 nucleotides read TGCAGTGCTAGTTTACTCCATGGCTACACCTTC.

The V gene is TRBV6-5, the J gene TRBJ2-3, with TRBD1 matching over 8 bases. Germline-derived CDR1 and CDR2 are MNHEY and SVGAGI. The CDR3 is made up of 15 amino acids. J lost 1 base, V lost 7 bases, and 7 bases had no gene match. In DNA, the CDR3 is TGTGCCAGCAACACAAAGACAGGGGGCACAGATACGCAGTATTTT. Its protein is CASNTKTGGTDTQYF.

Only one count was recorded for this clone. V usage is TRBV3-1 (or the pseudogene TRBV3-2) and J usage is TRBJ2-3, with 10 bases that match TRBD2. The germline V gene has CDR1 LGHDT and CDR2 YNNKEL (reference sequence). The CDR3 consists of 17 residues. J gave up 5 bases and V 0 bases, and 8 bases lay outside the gene matches. The CDR3 sequence is CASSQEGASGGIDTQYF. Written as DNA, the CDR3 is TGTGCCAGCAGCCAAGAGGGGGCTAGCGGGGGTATAGATACGCAGTATTTT.

As regards this clone: Other DNA variants within this sample encode the same CDR3. The gene calls are TRBV6-5 and TRBJ1-2; tentative D call: TRBD1 (6 bases). The length of the CDR3 is 13 residues. Trimming took off 5 bases at V and 2 bases at J, with 9 bases between the two ends. The germline CDR1 and CDR2 sequences are MNHEY and SVGAGI. CDR3 region: CASSRTENYGYTF. The CDR3 nucleotides are TGTGCCAGCAGTAGGACAGAAAACTATGGCTACACCTTC.

The chain carries TRBV11-2 and TRBJ1-5; 10 bases match TRBD1. The trim removed 0 bases at V and 2 bases at J, leaving 10 bases unmatched. Per germline, CDR1 SGHAT and CDR2 FQNNGV. CDR3 length: 19 amino acids. The CDR3 is CASSLEGDRGGVGNQPQHF. CDR3 nucleotides: TGTGCCAGCAGCTTAGAAGGGGACAGGGGAGGTGTAGGCAATCAGCCCCAGCATTTT.

The chain joins TRBV12-5 to TRBJ2-4; 9 bases fit TRBD2. This CDR3 is built from 15 residues. V gave up 7 bases and J gave up 4 bases; unmatched junction bases: 8. The germline V gene has CDR1 LGHNT and CDR2 FRNRAP. CDR3 in DNA: TGTGCTAGTGCTCCGGCGGGGGGGGATAAAAACATTCAGTACTTC. The encoded protein is CASAPAGGDKNIQYF.